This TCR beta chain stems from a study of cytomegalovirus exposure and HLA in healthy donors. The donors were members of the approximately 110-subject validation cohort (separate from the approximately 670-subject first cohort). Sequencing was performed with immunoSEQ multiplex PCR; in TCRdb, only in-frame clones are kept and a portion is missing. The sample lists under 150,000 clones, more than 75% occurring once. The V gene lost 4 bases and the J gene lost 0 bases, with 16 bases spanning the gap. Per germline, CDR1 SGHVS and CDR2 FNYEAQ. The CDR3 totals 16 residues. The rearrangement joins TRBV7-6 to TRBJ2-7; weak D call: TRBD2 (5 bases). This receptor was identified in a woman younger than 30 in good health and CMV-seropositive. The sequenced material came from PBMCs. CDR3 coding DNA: TGTGCCAGCAGCTCGCTGTTGAGGGCATACTCCTACGAGCAGTACTTC. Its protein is CASSSLLRAYSYEQYF.